Presented here are 20 T cell receptor beta chains from one specimen sequenced in a study of vaccination effects on CD4 cells after COVID-19. Antigens for these TCRs are unknown. Following culture for roughly 10 days, CD4+ T cells were isolated. SARS-CoV-2 infected the person between March and December 2020, as confirmed by PCR. The vaccine given was either BNT162b2 or mRNA-1273, in two doses. Using immunoSEQ multiplex PCR, the repertoire was profiled, and TCRdb retains in-frame clones only, with some absent. Here the sample spans about 34,000 clones, roughly four fifths being singletons. The input for sequencing was CD4+ T cells from PBMCs cultured without peptide, taken after COVID-19 vaccination. The origin of the receptors is a human donor who had a prior SARS-CoV-2 infection.

The V call is TRBV7-9, the J call TRBJ1-2; D is unresolved. Per the germline V gene, CDR1 is SEHNR and CDR2 is FQNEAQ (reference sequence). Trimming removed 2 bases at V and 4 bases at J, with 11 bases between. This CDR3 is 14 amino acids long. The CDR3 protein is CASSLLRGPYGYTF. CDR3 nucleotides: TGTGCCAGCAGCTTATTGCGAGGGCCCTATGGCTACACCTTC.

In this sample, this clone turned up a few times. J is TRBJ1-1 and V is TRBV12-2; TRBD1 is the table's D call, not checked against the DNA. TRBV12-2 is flagged as a pseudogene. CDR3 size: 17 residues. Here the CDR3 DNA reads TGTGCAAGTCGCTTAGTAATTCGGACAGGGATGAACACTGAAGCTTTCTTT. Amino acid sequence: CASRLVIRTGMNTEAFF.

The J gene is TRBJ1-2, the V gene TRBV9, with a weak D call TRBD1 (5 bases). CDR1 SGDLS and CDR2 YYNGEE come from the germline V gene. The CDR3 contains 15 residues. Trimming removed 0 bases from V and 5 bases from J, with 14 bases in between. The CDR3 spells CASSVGGEGLYGYTF. The CDR3 DNA is TGTGCCAGCAGCGTAGGGGGGGAGGGGTTGTATGGCTACACCTTC. The whole variable domain, remainder taken from reference TRBV9 and TRBJ1-2, is DSGVTQTPKHLITATGQRVTLRCSPRSGDLSVYWYQQSLDQGLQFLIQYYNGEERAKGNILERFSAQQFPDLHSELNLSSLELGDSALYFCASSVGGEGLYGYTFGSGTRLTVV.

This clone came up a few times. V and J are TRBV13 and TRBJ2-7; perhaps TRBD2 as D (5 bases). The CDR3 loop spans 16 amino acids. CDR1 and CDR2 from the germline V gene are PRHDT and FYEKMQ (reference sequence). Trimming pared 5 bases from V and 1 base from J, leaving 18 bases between. The CDR3 DNA reads as TGTGCCAGCAGCCTGCGACGGTCTAGCCGATCCTACGAGCAGTACTTC. It specifies CASSLRRSSRSYEQYF.

The chain links TRBV6-2 or TRBV6-3 to TRBJ1-1, with 8 bases that match TRBD1. Trimming took 6 bases from V and 11 from J; bases not matched to a gene: 8. The CDR3 is 12 amino acids. Germline loops: CDR1 MNHEY, CDR2 SVGEGT. The DNA of the CDR3 is TGTGCCAGCAGCAACTACAGGGGGTCTGCTTTCTTT. Its translation: CASSNYRGSAFF.

The chain employs TRBV2 and TRBJ2-3, with TRBD1 identical over 7 bases. J lost 4 bases, V lost 3 bases, and 7 bases had no gene match. CDR1 and CDR2 (germline): SNHLY, FYNNEI. CDR3 length: 15 amino acids. This chain's CDR3 is CASSDRDSGPDTQYF. CDR3 in DNA: TGTGCCAGCAGTGATCGGGACAGCGGACCAGATACGCAGTATTTT. The variable domain in full, with the rest retrieved from reference TRBV2 and TRBJ2-3, is EPEVTQTPSHQVTQMGQEVILRCVPISNHLYFYWYRQILGQKVEFLVSFYNNEISEKSEIFDDQFSVERPDGSNFTLKIRSTKLEDSAMYFCASSDRDSGPDTQYFGPGTRLTVL.

This chain connects TRBV2 to TRBJ1-6, with a weak D call TRBD1 (5 bases). CDR3 length: 15 amino acids. V lost 7 bases to trimming and J lost 0 bases, with 10 bases between them. Germline V lookup: CDR1 SNHLY, CDR2 FYNNEI. The CDR3 bases are TGTGCCAGCACCATCGACAGCTCCTATAATTCACCCCTCCACTTT. It translates to CASTIDSSYNSPLHF.

In DNA form, the CDR3 reads TGCGCCAGCAGCTTCACGACAGGGAATGGCTACACCTTC. Translation gives CASSFTTGNGYTF. V gene TRBV5-1 combines with J gene TRBJ1-2, with 7 bases that match TRBD1. CDR1 and CDR2 from the germline V gene are SGHRS and YFSETQ. Unmatched junction bases numbered 4, after V lost 2 bases and J lost 6 bases. The CDR3 spans 13 residues.

This chain uses TRBV11-2 with TRBJ1-5; D is ambiguous. The CDR3 sequence is 13 residues long. Between the trimmed V and J ends, which lost 0 bases and 6 bases, there was a span of 6 bases. Germline values: CDR1 SGHAT, CDR2 FQNNGV. The CDR3 DNA is TGTGCCAGCAGCTTAGATTGGGGTCAGCCCCAGCATTTT. The encoded protein is CASSLDWGQPQHF. The variable domain in full, with the rest retrieved from reference TRBV11-2 and TRBJ1-5, is EAGVAQSPRYKIIEKRQSVAFWCNPISGHATLYWYQQILGQGPKLLIQFQNNGVVDDSQLPKDRFSAERLKGVDSTLKIQPAKLEDSAVYLCASSLDWGQPQHFGDGTRLSIL.

This chain joins TRBV29-1 and TRBJ2-3; tentatively, D is TRBD1 (6 bases). Trimming pared 7 bases from V and 0 bases from J, leaving 14 bases between. The CDR3 is made up of 14 amino acids. The germline gives CDR1 SQVTM, CDR2 ANQGSEA. This CDR3 is CSGTRDTSTDTQYF. Here the CDR3 DNA reads TGCAGCGGTACCCGGGACACAAGCACAGATACGCAGTATTTT.

The chain joins TRBV5-1 to TRBJ1-2; 7 bases are shared with TRBD1. Germline V CDR1 and CDR2: SGHRS, YFSETQ. The J segment lost 2 bases and the V segment lost 4 bases, leaving 8 bases of the junction unmatched. CDR3 length: 15 amino acids. The DNA for the CDR3 is TGCGCCAGCAGCCCAACCGCAGGGGGGAACTATGGCTACACCTTC. Amino acids: CASSPTAGGNYGYTF.

The sample holds a few counts of this clone. This CDR3 reads CASSIQRRVGAFF. The CDR3 DNA is TGTGCCAGTAGTATACAACGACGTGTGGGAGCTTTCTTT. This chain connects TRBV19 to TRBJ1-1; D is undetermined. Germline assignment: CDR1 LNHDA and CDR2 SQIVND (reference sequence). With 2 bases removed from V and 10 bases from J, the gap between germline ends came to 14 bases. The CDR3 spans 13 residues.

The J gene is TRBJ2-1, the V gene TRBV9; 8 positions agree with TRBD1. CDR3 length equals 15 residues. The germline gives CDR1 SGDLS, CDR2 YYNGEE. Trimming at V came to 4 bases and at J to 2 bases, leaving 5 bases not matched to a gene. The chain's CDR3 is CASSPQGDTYNEQFF. The CDR3 DNA reads TGTGCCAGCAGCCCACAGGGGGACACCTACAATGAGCAGTTCTTC.

The chain is built from TRBV9 and TRBJ2-1; 10 nucleotides align to TRBD2. J was trimmed by 7 bases and V by 1 base; bases with no gene match: 2. Germline V gives CDR1 SGDLS, CDR2 YYNGEE. The CDR3 is made up of 14 amino acids. In nucleotides, the CDR3 is TGTGCCAGCAGCGTAACTAGCGGGGTAAATGAGCAGTTCTTC. Translated, it gives CASSVTSGVNEQFF.

V and J are TRBV7-3 and TRBJ2-2, with 15 nucleotides matching TRBD2. This CDR3 is built from 20 residues. V lost 0 bases, J lost 4 bases, and 9 bases stayed unmatched. The germline V gene has CDR1 SGHTA and CDR2 FQGTGA. The CDR3 DNA reads as TGTGCCAGCAGCTTAACCGGTGGACTAGCGGGAGGGCCTCGCACCGGGGAGCTGTTTTTT. It specifies CASSLTGGLAGGPRTGELFF.

The chain couples TRBV30 to TRBJ1-6, with TRBD1 matching over 9 bases. The length of the CDR3 is 18 residues. The V and J ends lost 1 base and 0 bases, in that order; junction bases with no gene match: 7. Germline loops: CDR1 GTSNPN, CDR2 SVGIG (reference sequence). This CDR3 reads CAWSGTGGAASYNSPLHF. The CDR3 DNA follows: TGTGCCTGGAGTGGCACAGGGGGCGCGGCCTCCTATAATTCACCCCTCCACTTT.

The V and J genes are TRBV7-8 and TRBJ2-7, with TRBD2 as a possible D gene (5 bases). CDR3 length: 12 amino acids. V lost 5 bases to trimming and J lost 4 bases, with 9 bases between them. Germline V gives CDR1 SGHVS, CDR2 FQNEAQ. The CDR3 loop reads CASSLRRYEQYF. CDR3 bases: TGTGCCAGCAGCCTACGGAGGTACGAGCAGTACTTC.

The gene calls are TRBV7-2 and TRBJ2-7; D gene uncertain. The CDR3 totals 13 residues. V shed 5 bases and J shed 3 bases, with 11 bases lying between them. Germline loops: CDR1 SGHTA, CDR2 FQGNSA. CDR3 bases: TGTGCCAGCAGCACAAACGGCGGCTACGAGCAGTACTTC. Translating it yields CASSTNGGYEQYF.

CDR3 sequence reads: CASSFGANTEAFF. The CDR3 DNA reads as TGTGCCAGCAGTTTCGGGGCAAACACTGAAGCTTTCTTT. This rearrangement joins TRBV12-3 or TRBV12-4 to TRBJ1-1; D may be TRBD1 (5 bases). V lost 3 bases, J lost 2 bases, and 7 bases lay in between. The CDR3 is 13 residues long.

The chain joins TRBV23-1 to TRBJ2-6; D gene ambiguous. TRBV23-1 is assigned to the ORF class and has an uncertain function. V was clipped by 8 bases and J by 1 base, with 15 bases between them. CDR3 size: 16 residues. The CDR3 nucleotides are TGCGCCAGCTCCGCCCCTGGGGATTCTGGGGCCAACGTCCTGACTTTC. Translation gives CASSAPGDSGANVLTF.